This entry concerns a single T cell receptor (beta chain). These data come from a study of OX40 agonist ivuxolimab in advanced cancers. Study-wide context: Patients received intravenous ivuxolimab every 2 weeks at 0.01 to 10 mg/kg.

Here immunoSEQ multiplex PCR was the method, and the copy in TCRdb shows in-frame clones only, minus some. The table lists about 89,000 clones, about nine tenths of them singletons. V dropped 4 bases and J dropped 4 bases, with 10 bases sitting between them. This CDR3 spans 13 amino acids. The germline CDR1 and CDR2 sequences are MNHEY and SVGAGI. The V gene is TRBV6-5, the J gene TRBJ2-5; a possible D gene is TRBD2 (5 bases). This TCR derives from an adult with an advanced solid tumor such as melanoma, head and neck, liver or kidney cancer. The material sequenced was CD4+ or CD8+ T cells sorted from blood, taken in a trial of the OX40 agonist ivuxolimab. CDR3 in DNA: TGTGCCAGCAGTTCTCCGGGGTTAGAGACCCAGTACTTC. It yields the protein CASSSPGLETQYF.